Reported below is one T cell receptor beta chain. The entry originates in a study of blood T cells in healthy people across ages. Primers used in a second PCR of about 6 to 12 cycles were a sample-barcoded 5' primer and a J-beta primer mix. Using its own MiXCR run on the 5' RACE reads, TCRdb lists one record per CDR3 protein. The top ten clones hold roughly 7% of a sample with about 1.4 million distinct CDR3 sequences, approximately 59% of them seen once. The germline V and J ends were trimmed by 6 bases and 0 bases, with 9 bases remaining between them. The length of the CDR3 is 13 residues. Per germline, CDR1 MDHEN and CDR2 SYDVKM.

This clonotype originated in a man younger than 35 in good health. The V and J genes are TRBV28 and TRBJ2-7; no definite D call. The sequencing sample was made of blood. The CDR3 region has the DNA TGTGCCAGCAGGAGAGATGTCTCCTACGAGCAGTACTTC. Protein product: CASRRDVSYEQYF.